This T cell receptor (beta chain) was sequenced in a study of molecular identifiers for immune sequencing clone quantification. The overall study: For replicates, RNA isolated from approximately 20,000 or 98,000 naive CD8 cells was divided into five portions, of which four were sequenced. Study-level findings and limits: Reports indicate spiked Jurkat TCR RNA from one cell could be found among roughly 980,000 naive cells.

Sorting recovered naive CD8 T cells on a CD8+CD4-CCR7+CD45RA+ profile. About this clonotype: As yet, its antigen is unknown.

This CDR3 has 15 amino acids. CDR1 and CDR2 (germline): SGDLS, YYNGEE. V was pared by 0 bases and J by 5 bases, with 8 bases of the junction left unmatched. Bulk TCR libraries were made with methods that had been previously described and with listed TCR primers. Each CDR3 protein gets one entry after TCRdb re-called the PCR reads with MiXCR. The sample consists of just under 650,000 distinct CDR3 sequences, about 20% of them appearing once. The TCR sequence derives from a human donor in good health. Some libraries in this study had Jurkat cell RNA spiked in. Sequencing was performed on naive CD8+ T cells from blood, with Jurkat cell RNA spiked in. Subset indicated: FACS-sorted CD8+CD4-CCR7+CD45RA+ naive T cells. This sequence joins TRBV9 and TRBJ2-7, with 7 bases fitting TRBD2. The CDR3 is CASSVAQGGRDEQYF. In DNA, the CDR3 is TGTGCCAGCAGCGTAGCGCAGGGAGGGAGGGACGAGCAGTACTTC.